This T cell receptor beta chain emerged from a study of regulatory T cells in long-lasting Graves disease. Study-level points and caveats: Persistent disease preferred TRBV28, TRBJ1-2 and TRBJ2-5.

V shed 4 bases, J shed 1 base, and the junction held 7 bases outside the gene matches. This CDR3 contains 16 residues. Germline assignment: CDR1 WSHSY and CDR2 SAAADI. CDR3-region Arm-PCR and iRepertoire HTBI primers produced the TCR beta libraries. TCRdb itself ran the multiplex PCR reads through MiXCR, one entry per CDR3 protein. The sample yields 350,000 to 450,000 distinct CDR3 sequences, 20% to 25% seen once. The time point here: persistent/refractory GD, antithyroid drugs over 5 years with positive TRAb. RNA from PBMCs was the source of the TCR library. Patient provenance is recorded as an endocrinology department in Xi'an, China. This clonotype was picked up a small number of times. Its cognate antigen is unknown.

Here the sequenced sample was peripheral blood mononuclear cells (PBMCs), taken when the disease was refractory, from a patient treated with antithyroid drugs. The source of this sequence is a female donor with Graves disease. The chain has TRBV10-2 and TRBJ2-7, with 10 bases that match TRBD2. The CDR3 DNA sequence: TGCGCCAGCAGTGCGGCCCGGACTAGCGGTTCCTACGAGCAGTACTTC. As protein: CASSAARTSGSYEQYF.